The 10 T cell receptor beta chains listed next were all sequenced from one sample in a study of T cell responses to AZD1222 COVID-19 vaccine. Profiled with immunoSEQ multiplex PCR; TCRdb holds only in-frame clones, not every one. The data show roughly 150,000 clones, around 94% seen once. This specimen consisted of peripheral blood, obtained 28 days after the second AZD1222 dose. The receptors were sampled from an adult who received the AZD1222 COVID-19 vaccine.

The chain combines TRBV9 with TRBJ1-2, with TRBD1 matching 7 bases. The CDR3 spans 14 residues. CDR1 SGDLS and CDR2 YYNGEE come from the germline V gene. Trimming at V came to 5 bases and at J to 8 bases, leaving 12 bases not matched to a gene. The CDR3 region is CASSRTGISIGYTF. The CDR3 DNA reads as TGTGCCAGCAGTAGGACAGGCATCAGCATCGGCTACACCTTC.

The chain combines TRBV6-5 with TRBJ2-5, with 10 bases lining up with TRBD2. The CDR3 runs to 15 residues. In germline, CDR1 is MNHEY, CDR2 SVGAGI. J gave up 4 bases and V 6 bases, and 8 bases lay outside the gene matches. This CDR3 reads CASRLAGGRGETQYF. The CDR3 DNA sequence: TGTGCCAGCAGGTTAGCGGGAGGTCGGGGAGAGACCCAGTACTTC.

The CDR3 loop reads CASSSQTGGETQYF. The CDR3 DNA is TGTGCCAGCAGTTCTCAGACAGGGGGAGAGACCCAGTACTTC. The chain links TRBV27 to TRBJ2-5; 9 bases are shared with TRBD1. This CDR3 spans 14 amino acids. Germline CDR1 and CDR2: MNHEY and SMNVEV (reference sequence). V shed 4 bases, J shed 4 bases, and the junction held 4 bases outside the gene matches.

The chain uses TRBV5-1 and TRBJ2-7, with D possibly matching TRBD1 (6 bases). The CDR3 spans 14 residues. CDR1 SGHRS and CDR2 YFSETQ come from the germline V gene. The V end lost 3 bases, the J end lost 0 bases, and 10 bases lay between the germline ends. The CDR3 loop is CASSSGQSSYEQYF. The CDR3 DNA reads TGCGCCAGCAGCTCCGGACAGAGCTCCTACGAGCAGTACTTC.

The CDR3 spells CASSFGGRRYNEQFF. The DNA of the CDR3 is TGTGCCAGCAGTTTTGGCGGGAGGAGATACAATGAGCAGTTCTTC. This sequence joins TRBV27 and TRBJ2-1, with TRBD2 matching 8 bases. From germline, CDR1 is MNHEY and CDR2 SMNVEV (reference sequence). V shed 3 bases, J shed 4 bases, and the junction held 5 bases outside the gene matches. The length of the CDR3 is 15 residues.

This clone has a handful of counts. The V and J genes are TRBV12-3 or TRBV12-4 and TRBJ1-3, with D hard to call. The CDR3 runs to 13 residues. V lost 9 bases and J lost 0, with 9 bases in between. The CDR3 DNA reads TGTGCCAGTAGACTCCTCTCTGGAAACACCATATATTTT. Translation gives CASRLLSGNTIYF.

The J gene is TRBJ1-3, the V gene TRBV12-3 or TRBV12-4; D uncertain. This CDR3 has 13 residues. Trimming shortened V by 6 bases and J by 2 bases, and 8 bases separated the two germline ends. CDR3 coding DNA: TGTGCCAGCAGCCCGACGCCTGGAAACACCATATATTTT. This gives the protein CASSPTPGNTIYF.

V gene TRBV28 combines with J gene TRBJ1-4; TRBD1 aligns across 7 bases. The CDR3 is made up of 16 amino acids. Unmatched junction bases numbered 15, after V lost 4 bases and J lost 10 bases. Germline values: CDR1 MDHEN, CDR2 SYDVKM. The CDR3 DNA reads TGTGCCAGCAGTTCCCAACAGACAGGGAAAAGAGGAAAACTGTTTTTT. Its translation: CASSSQQTGKRGKLFF.

The chain links TRBV12-3 or TRBV12-4 to TRBJ2-1; TRBD2 is a possible D gene (6 bases). Trimming took 7 bases from V and 8 from J, leaving 12 bases between them. This CDR3 comprises 12 residues. CDR3 sequence (DNA): TGTGCCAGCACCTCTAGCGACCATGAGCAGTTCTTC. Translated, it gives CASTSSDHEQFF.

The J gene is TRBJ2-1, the V gene TRBV9; 7 positions match TRBD2. The CDR3 length is 15 residues. Germline V gene sequence: CDR1 SGDLS, CDR2 YYNGEE. Unmatched junction bases numbered 10, after V lost 6 bases and J lost 4 bases. Here the CDR3 reads CASTPLAASYNEQFF. CDR3 nucleotide sequence: TGTGCCAGCACTCCCCTAGCGGCTTCATACAATGAGCAGTTCTTC.